The T cell receptor beta chain under discussion was sequenced for a study of blood T cell repertoires in COVID-19. As for the study in general: T cells, B-cell-depleted T cells, or PBMCs provided the cDNA or gDNA that served as material.

The data were produced by immunoSEQ multiplex PCR, yet TCRdb's version contains in-frame clones alone and is incomplete. Altogether a few hundred thousand clones are present, about 87% being singletons, with the ten largest covering over 4.5%. This CDR3 region has 14 residues. CDR1 MNHEY and CDR2 SMNVEV come from the germline V gene (reference sequence). The J segment lost 11 bases and the V segment lost 7 bases, leaving 16 bases of the junction unmatched. All enrollees were about 18 to 100 years old and from 25 or so US areas. Resolution of symptoms, clearance, or two negative PCRs was present in recovered Cohort 3 donors.

The sequencing input was PBMCs or T cells enriched from blood (not recorded which). The sequence derives from a man aged 25-45 years who had recovered from COVID-19. V is TRBV27 and J is TRBJ1-2; 7 nucleotides line up with TRBD1. DNA of the CDR3: TGTGCCAGCAATAAACAGGGGTTGAGATCACAATACACCTTC. Translation: CASNKQGLRSQYTF.